This T cell receptor (beta chain) was captured in a study of T cells after yellow fever vaccination. Study as a whole: Memory subsets EM, EMRA, CM and Tscm were separated by sorting based on CD3, CD45RA, CCR7 and CD95. Whole-study findings and limits: Contaminants from the bulk population, in the form of abundant clonotypes, could be found in FACS-sorted repertoires.

The germline V gene has CDR1 SQVTM and CDR2 ANQGSEA. V lost 8 bases and J 6 bases, leaving 13 bases between the germline ends. The CDR3 is 12 residues long. MiXCR, applied by TCRdb to the 5' RACE reads, yields one record per CDR3 protein. The sample consists of about 12,000 distinct CDR3 sequences, approximately 5% of them appearing once. This clonotype was seen ten or more times. The TCR sequence derives from a man in his thirties or forties who received the YFV17D yellow fever vaccine. The source was PBMCs, either bulk or a sorted T-cell subset (CD4+, CD8+, memory, or dextramer-sorted; not recorded which), collected 45 days after the yellow fever booster vaccination. The rearrangement links TRBV29-1 to TRBJ1-4, with TRBD1 as a possible D gene (5 bases). The CDR3, as DNA: TGCAGCACCAGATCGGGGGATGAAAAACTGTTTTTT. Translating it yields CSTRSGDEKLFF. The variable domain in full, completed from reference TRBV29-1 and TRBJ1-4, reads SAVISQKPSRDICQRGTSLTIQCQVDSQVTMMFWYRQQPGQSLTLIATANQGSEATYESGFVIDKFPISRPNLTFSTLTVSNMSPEDSSIYLCSTRSGDEKLFFGSGTQLSVL.